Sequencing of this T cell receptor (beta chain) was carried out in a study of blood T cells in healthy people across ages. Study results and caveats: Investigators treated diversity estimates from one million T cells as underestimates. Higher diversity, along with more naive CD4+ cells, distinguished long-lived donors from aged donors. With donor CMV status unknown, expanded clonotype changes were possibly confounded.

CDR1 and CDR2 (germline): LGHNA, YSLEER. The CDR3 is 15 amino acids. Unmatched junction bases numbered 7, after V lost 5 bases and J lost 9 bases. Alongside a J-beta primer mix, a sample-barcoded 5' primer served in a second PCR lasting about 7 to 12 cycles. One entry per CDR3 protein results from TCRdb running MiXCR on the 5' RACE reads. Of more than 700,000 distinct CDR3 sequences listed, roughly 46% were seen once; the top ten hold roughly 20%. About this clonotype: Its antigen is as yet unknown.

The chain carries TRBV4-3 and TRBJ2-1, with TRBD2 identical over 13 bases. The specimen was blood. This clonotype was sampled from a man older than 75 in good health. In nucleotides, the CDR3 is TGCGCCAGCAGCATAGGACTAGCGGGAGACGGTGAGCAGTTCTTC. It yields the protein CASSIGLAGDGEQFF.